One TCR beta chain is described in this entry. TCRdb processed the RACE reads anew with MiXCR; each CDR3 protein has one entry. The sample includes roughly 100,000 distinct CDR3 sequences, under 40% of them seen just once. These data are taken from a study of human T cells and chemical hapten exposure. The sample's time point: patch test 3, about 24 weeks after DPC sensitization. Documented treatment: therapeutic diphenylcyclopropenone sensitization with weekly scalp DPC. The clonotype originates from a middle-aged man with alopecia areata. Some clones in this sample may be carry-over from other donors' samples. Source: whole blood, taken in connection with sensitization to the hapten diphenylcyclopropenone (DPC).

The CDR3 sequence is CASSLRLSTDTQYF. The CDR3 DNA is TGTGCCAGCAGCTTGAGGCTGAGCACAGATACGCAGTATTTT. This rearrangement joins TRBV5-8 to TRBJ2-3; D not certain. Germline loops: CDR1 SGHTS, CDR2 YDEGEE. V was pared by 1 base and J by 0 bases, with 6 bases between. CDR3 length: 14 amino acids.